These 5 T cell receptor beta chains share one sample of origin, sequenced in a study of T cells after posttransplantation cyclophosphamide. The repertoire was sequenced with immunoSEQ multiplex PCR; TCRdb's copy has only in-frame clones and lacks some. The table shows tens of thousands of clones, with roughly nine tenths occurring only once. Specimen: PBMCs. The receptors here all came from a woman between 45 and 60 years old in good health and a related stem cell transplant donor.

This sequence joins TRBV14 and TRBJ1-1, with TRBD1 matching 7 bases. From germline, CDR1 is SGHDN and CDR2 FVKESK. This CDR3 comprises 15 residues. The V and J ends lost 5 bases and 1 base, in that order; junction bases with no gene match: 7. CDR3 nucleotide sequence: TGTGCCAGCAGCATTAGGACAGGCCGGAACACTGAAGCTTTCTTT. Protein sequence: CASSIRTGRNTEAFF.

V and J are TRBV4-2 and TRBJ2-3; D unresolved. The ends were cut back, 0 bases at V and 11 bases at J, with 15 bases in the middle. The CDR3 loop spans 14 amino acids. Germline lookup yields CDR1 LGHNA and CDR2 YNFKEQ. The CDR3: CASSQDGGAKVQYF. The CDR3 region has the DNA TGTGCCAGCAGCCAAGATGGCGGAGCGAAGGTGCAGTATTTT.

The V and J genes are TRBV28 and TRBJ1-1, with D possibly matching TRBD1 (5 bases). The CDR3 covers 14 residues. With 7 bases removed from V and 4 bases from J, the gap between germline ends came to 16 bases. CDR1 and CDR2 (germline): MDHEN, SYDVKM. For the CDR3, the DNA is TGTGCCAGCACCCGCGGGGGTAAGAGCACTGAAGCTTTCTTT. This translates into CASTRGGKSTEAFF.

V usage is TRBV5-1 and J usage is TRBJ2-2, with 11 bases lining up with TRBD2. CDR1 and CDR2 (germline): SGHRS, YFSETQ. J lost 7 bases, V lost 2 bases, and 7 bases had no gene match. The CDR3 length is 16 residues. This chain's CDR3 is CASSFTSSGGLGELFF. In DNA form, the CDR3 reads TGCGCCAGCAGCTTCACATCTAGCGGGGGGCTCGGGGAGCTGTTTTTT. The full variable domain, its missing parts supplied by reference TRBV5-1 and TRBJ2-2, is KAGVTQTPRYLIKTRGQQVTLSCSPISGHRSVSWYQQTPGQGLQFLFEYFSETQRNKGNFPGRFSGRQFSNSRSEMNVSTLELGDSALYLCASSFTSSGGLGELFFGEGSRLTVL.

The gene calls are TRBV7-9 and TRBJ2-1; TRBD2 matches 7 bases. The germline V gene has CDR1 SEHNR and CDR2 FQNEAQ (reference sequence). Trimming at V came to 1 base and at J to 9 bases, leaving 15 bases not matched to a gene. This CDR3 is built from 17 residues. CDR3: CASSLVGGLAAHSEQFF. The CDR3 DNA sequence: TGTGCCAGCAGCTTAGTCGGTGGGCTAGCGGCACACAGTGAGCAGTTCTTC.